This T cell receptor (beta chain) was found in a study of cytomegalovirus exposure and HLA in healthy donors (dated by TCRdb to about 2017). As for the study more broadly: An earlier analysis of about 530 of the donors reported approximately 260 Gb of sequence data and 95 million to 140 million unique TCR beta sequences obtained from about 179 million T cells. Alongside the repertoire data, information on donor age, sex, ethnicity and CMV serostatus was compiled. To study patterns of TCR occurrence, a later analysis re-analyzed previously published TCR beta repertoires from around 700 donors and added high-resolution HLA genotyping. A later genetic analysis took genome-wide SNP genotypes for about 60% of the roughly 670 donors and used that subset as a discovery cohort. Rather than using new phenotypic data, the later analysis identified candidate immune exposures from TCR beta sequences and from how often those sequences occurred across donors. Every discovery cohort repertoire had been produced on one sequencing platform. The study aimed to test whether cataloging public T cell receptors could reveal signatures of past pathogen exposure. Four to six DR-DQ haplotypes were handled as single units for association and clustering, since linkage in the cohort was strong. About 330 gigabases of sequencing data and around 80 million unique TCR sequences made up an early release that covered 640 HLA-typed donors. The number of typed donors differed by locus: about 629-630 for A, B, C, DRB1 and DQB1; approximately 530 for DQA1; 606 for DPA1; and around 490 for DPB1. Of the roughly 410 genotyped donors, less than 85% were placed in the genetic ancestry cluster associated with self-reported Caucasian donors. Among about 360 genotyped donors of the cohort, an average of roughly 240,000 unique TCR beta nucleotide sequences were sequenced per donor, roughly 20% of them non-productive. To predict cytomegalovirus infection status, the study combined high-throughput TCR immunosequencing, statistical association of individual TCRs with disease status, and machine learning. In an earlier analysis of roughly 540 of the donors, high-throughput TCR beta sequencing was used to judge whether each TCR beta V gene segment behaved as functional or pseudogenic. Both class I and class II loci were covered by HLA typing, at four-digit resolution. In addition to the first cohort of 500 to 850 subjects, a separate validation cohort of 100 to 150 different subjects was used. Using immunosequencing, the study profiled T cell repertoires from roughly 650 subjects and related those repertoires to cytomegalovirus serostatus. What the study reported, not specific to this receptor: HLA typing was unavailable for some donors at each locus, so association tests used only the typed subset. Sequencing depth was assumed to be roughly uniform across donors in the presence/absence analyses, though that assumption may not hold. Correlated functional status among segregating V segments might be attributable to linkage disequilibrium, but an unknown experimental factor could not be ruled out. In a later analysis, the rate of TCR association differed among HLA loci, with DRB1 alleles having the most associated TCRs and HLA-C alleles having the fewest. When HLA alleles, especially DR and DQ, strongly co-occurred, attributing TCR associations to individual alleles was difficult. Some IMGT-functional V segments, including TRBV6-2 and TRBV6-3, could not be told apart with the 87-base-pair reads, so those segments were excluded. The authors suggested that the approach could potentially be extended to other disease states and immunological phenotypes. A later analysis found that most CMV-associated TCR beta chains appeared HLA-restricted, with HLA associations seemingly driven largely by CMV exposure. According to a later genetic analysis, donors in an Asian-associated ancestry cluster had fewer N-insertions in productive TCRs than the roughly 660-donor mean. In a later analysis, HLA-associated TCR beta chains showed more clonal expansion and lower generation probabilities than non-associated chains that were equally common. Because counts were too low, some 17 rarely observed V segments, including chromosome 9 orphons, were excluded from the earlier analysis of 500 to 700 of the donors. Several of the top co-occurrence clusters appeared to be linked to parvovirus B19, influenza, CMV and Epstein-Barr virus, according to a later analysis. A further reported finding was that TCR beta sequences accurately predicted the HLA-A and HLA-B alleles for most subjects in the first cohort. Immune exposure information for the cohort was limited to CMV serostatus. A later genetic analysis associated a missense DCLRE1C variant with V-gene and J-gene trimming of TCR beta chains, and an independent cohort replicated the association. Broadly in line with IMGT annotations, most TCR beta V segments showed up in productive rearrangements about 90% or about 30% of the time in an earlier analysis of 587 of the donors. At a false discovery rate of 0.05, a later analysis linked roughly 17,000 TCR beta sequences to specific HLA alleles. Across donors, most TCR sequences were observed very rarely, whereas some public TCRs were present in many individuals. In vitro tests confirmed that a few of the cytomegalovirus-associated TCR beta chains recognize cytomegalovirus antigens. The classifier was reported to diagnose cytomegalovirus status with high specificity and sensitivity in both the original cohort and the validation cohort. In this cohort, only TCR beta chains were sequenced, and detectable features were limited by the absence of alpha or paired-chain data. A total of 150 to 200 TCR beta chains were listed by the study as associated with cytomegalovirus. A cluster of highly shared sequence variants was judged likely to be a technical artifact of the sequencing pipeline.

Receptor libraries were prepared by the immunoSEQ multiplex PCR assay. A mixture of 60 forward primers for TCR Vbeta segments and 13 reverse primers for TCR Jbeta segments was used in the multiplex PCR. Amplification of the CDR3 region of rearranged TCR beta genes was performed with a multiplex PCR assay on genomic DNA. The amplified TCR beta libraries were sequenced on the Illumina HiSeq System as 87-base-pair reads. Per the original workflow: A later analysis counted approximately 74 million unique TCR beta chains across the 650 to 800 repertoires, and some 11 million of these chains were shared by at least two donors. A nearest-neighbor algorithm error-corrected the raw reads and collapsed the reads into unique sequences, merging closely related sequences to remove PCR and sequencing errors. Alignment of CDR3 sequences to IMGT reference sequences was used to assign V, D and J gene segments. For a sequence to be retained, a match of at least six nucleotides was required to both a V gene segment and a J gene segment. A rearrangement counted as productive if the CDR3 had no stop codons and remained in frame with V and J, and every other rearrangement counted as non-productive. CDR3 was defined by IMGT convention, running from the second conserved V-encoded cysteine to the conserved J-encoded phenylalanine. The earlier analysis of about 500 of the donors excluded sequences that lacked an unambiguous match to a single V gene segment. An earlier analysis of under 750 of the donors called V segments functional above 56.7% productive rearrangements and segregating when the between-donor standard deviation exceeded 5%. To diagnose cytomegalovirus status from the catalog of TCR beta chain sequences, a statistical classification framework was built. A later analysis assigned V and J genes by comparing TCR nucleotide sequences with IMGT/GENE-DB human TR gene sequences. Using the TCRdist pipeline, a later analysis assigned CDR3 sequences along with most-parsimonious VDJ recombination scenarios. In a later analysis, every TCR beta chain was defined by the combination of its CDR3 amino acid sequence and its V-gene family, and reads without a unique V-gene family were dropped. In a later analysis, around 650 highly shared, low-generation-probability nucleotide sequences were removed to address suspected cross-contamination and a sequencing artifact. In a later analysis, a clonal expansion index for each public chain was calculated from normalized within-repertoire ranks of inferred template counts. In a later analysis, generation probabilities were computed with a VDJ recombination model fitted to out-of-frame rearrangements, and the resulting probabilities were checked against IGoR. Hypergeometric tests were used in a later analysis to score TCR-TCR, TCR-HLA and TCR-CMV co-occurrence, with a repertoire-size bias correction applied to the TCR pairs. False discovery rates were estimated in a later analysis by permuting HLA or CMV assignments 20 times. A later analysis grouped co-occurring TCRs with DBSCAN, adding TCRdist sequence similarity when clustering within HLA-allele-positive subsets. For co-occurrence clustering, repertoires with fewer than 30,000 or more than 120,000 public chains were excluded, along with a handful of repertoires with anomalous nucleotide sharing. TCRdb provides this immuneACCESS table in a form limited to in-frame rearrangements. Some clones are lacking; in checked studies, under half of them reflect an unresolved V gene, and why the rest are absent is not known. V, J and clone size derive from that table, while D and trimming were established from the DNA sequence. This sample comprises 100,000 to 150,000 clones, over 60% of them detected only once. The ten largest clonotypes hold approximately 6.3% of the sample.

The CDR3 numbers 12 residues from cysteine through phenylalanine. Of the read, only the CDR3 DNA is kept; its 36 bases are in frame from base 1. The CDR1 and CDR2 encoded by the germline V gene are SGHVS and FNYEAQ. The trim is 4 bases for V and 4 bases for J, with a gap of 8 bases between the germline ends. As for this clone: Its cognate antigen has yet to be identified. One base away there is no much larger clone; base qualities are not given.

The cohort consisted of hundreds of healthy bone marrow donors. At the time of sampling, every cohort member was nominally healthy, though immune exposures that went unrecorded were likely present. The donor was CMV seropositive and was included in the group of 250 to 300 seropositive cohort members. A peripheral blood sample was collected from each donor, and TCR beta sequencing was performed on peripheral blood mononuclear cells. Genomic DNA was extracted from the blood cell samples with the Qiagen DNeasy Blood Extraction Kit. The sequence is built from TRBV7-6 and TRBJ2-7; TRBD2 might be the D gene, on 5 matching bases. The clonotype originates from a young man in good health and CMV-seropositive. Sequencing was done on a sample of PBMCs. In nucleotide form, the sequence is TGTGCCAGCAGCTCAAGGAGGTACGAGCAGTACTTC. This encodes CASSSRRYEQYF.